The entry below gives a single TCR beta chain sequence along with its context. No antigen is known for it. This sample was included in a study of T-cell reconstitution after alpha-beta-depleted transplantation in children. A library of TCRbeta sequences, prepared with unique molecular identifiers, was generated. MiXCR, run by TCRdb on the PCR reads, gives a single entry per CDR3 protein. The table has 90,000 to 100,000 distinct CDR3 sequences, about a quarter seen once. CDR1 is MDHEN and CDR2 is SYDVKM in the germline V gene. The trim removed 5 bases at V and 0 bases at J, leaving 3 bases unmatched. The CDR3 sequence is 15 residues long. Findings and limits, study-wide: By one year post-transplant, T-cell counts and diversity largely arose from T cells that were newly produced. At around two months after transplant, the alpha-beta T cells were reportedly derived from several hundred expanded clones that came from non-depleted graft cells. High day-60 TCRbeta diversity in some patients came from surviving recipient T cells and thymic progenitors.

The sequenced sample was PBMCs, obtained before TCRalphabeta/CD19-depleted stem cell transplant. The chain joins TRBV28 to TRBJ2-4, with 8 bases aligning to TRBD2. The receptor's source is a boy younger than 10 with acute lymphoblastic leukemia, due to receive a stem cell transplant. The CDR3: CASSTSGLAKNIQYF. CDR3 coding DNA: TGTGCCAGCAGTACTAGCGGATTAGCCAAAAACATTCAGTACTTC.